This TCR beta chain is drawn from a study of cytomegalovirus exposure and HLA in healthy donors. The PCR made use of 60 Vbeta and 13 Jbeta primers. The protocol was immunoSEQ multiplex PCR, while the TCRdb copy is restricted to in-frame clones and leaves out a portion. The sample lists some 120,000 clones, 75% to 85% occurring once. Turning to this clone: Its target is not known.

CDR1 and CDR2 from the germline V gene are SGHTA and FQGNSA. Trimming took 6 bases from V and 7 from J, leaving 13 bases between them. This CDR3 contains 13 residues. Study results and limitations: It was reported in a later analysis that an Asian-associated ancestry cluster showed fewer N-insertions than the 666-donor mean. Later analysis associated a missense DCLRE1C variant with TCR beta V- and J-gene trimming.

The J gene is TRBJ2-1, the V gene TRBV7-2; D is possibly TRBD1 (6 bases). The receptor was derived from a woman aged 18-29 years in good health and CMV-seropositive. Material: PBMCs. The CDR3 is CASSKQGINEQFF. The CDR3 DNA reads TGTGCCAGCAGTAAACAGGGAATTAATGAGCAGTTCTTC.